This T cell receptor (beta chain) was captured by sequencing in a study of T cells in Graves' hyperthyroidism and ophthalmopathy. The study, taken as a whole, reports: Clonotypes that were expanded in thyroid above 0.001 mostly appeared in blood too. Stable hyperthyroidism and ophthalmopathy were separated using 13 V-J signatures.

A note on this clonotype: Its target is unknown.

It was RNA transcripts that yielded the amplified TCR beta CDR3 regions. TCR CDR3 underwent first-round RT-PCR with the HTBI primer set. TCRdb redid the calling of the multiplex PCR reads with MiXCR, one entry per CDR3 protein. In the table there are fewer than 900,000 distinct CDR3 sequences, about 16% of which are singletons. The CDR3 extends over 14 amino acids. V was pared by 11 bases and J by 2 bases, with 5 bases of the junction left unmatched. Germline-derived CDR1 and CDR2 are SEHNR and FQNEAQ (reference sequence). This TCR was sampled from a man younger than 35 with Graves' hyperthyroidism. Sequenced sample: blood. This rearrangement joins TRBV7-9 to TRBJ2-2; 10 nucleotides align to TRBD1. The chain's CDR3 is CAGQGEGNTGELFF. CDR3 in DNA: TGTGCCGGACAGGGGGAAGGTAACACCGGGGAGCTGTTTTTT. Full variable domain (missing parts from reference TRBV7-9 and TRBJ2-2): DTGVSQNPRHKITKRGQNVTFRCDPISEHNRLYWYRQTLGQGPEFLTYFQNEAQLEKSRLLSDRFSAERPKGSFSTLEIQRTEQGDSAMYLCAGQGEGNTGELFFGEGSRLTVL.